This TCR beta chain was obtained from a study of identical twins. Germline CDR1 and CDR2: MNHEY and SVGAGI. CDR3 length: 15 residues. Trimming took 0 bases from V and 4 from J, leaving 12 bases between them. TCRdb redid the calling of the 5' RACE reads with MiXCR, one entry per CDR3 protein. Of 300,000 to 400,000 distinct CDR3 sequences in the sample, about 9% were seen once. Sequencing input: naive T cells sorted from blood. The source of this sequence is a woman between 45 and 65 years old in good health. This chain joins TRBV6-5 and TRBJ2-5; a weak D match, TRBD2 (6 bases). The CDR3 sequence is CASSYSGRSIETQYF. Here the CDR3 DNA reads TGTGCCAGCAGTTACTCGGGGAGGAGTATAGAGACCCAGTACTTC.